This T cell receptor (beta chain) was captured in a study of blood T cell repertoires in COVID-19. As for the study in general: Acute and convalescent COVID-19 samples came from the United States, Italy and Spain.

Methods used by the authors: Amplification from reference gene primers served as the basis for estimated nucleated cell counts. The repertoire was sequenced with immunoSEQ multiplex PCR; TCRdb's copy has only in-frame clones and lacks some. From that table come the V and J calls and clone size; the DNA was used to work out D and trimming. The sample comprises around 500,000 clones, roughly 88% of which are singletons, and about 3.2% rests with the top ten. Germline trimming cut 8 bases from V and 1 base from J; bases unmatched to any gene: 10. The CDR3 extends over 17 amino acids. The sample was peripheral blood. The chain recombines TRBV23-1 with TRBJ2-2; TRBD1 agrees at 10 bases. TRBV23-1 is designated an ORF whose function remains uncertain. The receptor was isolated from a human donor in a cohort sampled during active COVID-19. The CDR3 sequence is CASFPPRDRGNTGELFF. The CDR3, as DNA: TGCGCCAGCTTCCCTCCGCGGGACAGGGGGAACACCGGGGAGCTGTTTTTT.